This paragraph reports one TCR beta chain. This clonotype was seen repeatedly, ten times or more. Its recognized antigen is unknown. Base qualities are not recorded, but no much larger clone differs from it by a single base. The CDR3 spans 11 residues, from the cysteine through the phenylalanine. This entry keeps only the CDR3 DNA: 33 bases, framed from base 1. The trim is 1 base for V and 8 bases for J, with a gap of 2 bases between the germline ends. The germline V gene yields KGHDR for CDR1 and SFDVKD for CDR2. The instrument was an Illumina NovaSeq 6000. TCRalpha and TCRbeta cDNA libraries were built by 5'RACE with constant-segment primers, adding sample barcodes and unique molecular identifiers. RNA was extracted from every sample with Trizol reagent. The libraries were amplified in two PCR steps, and the second step added a second sample barcode and Illumina TruSeq adapters. The libraries were sequenced on an Illumina NovaSeq using 2 x 150 bp paired-end reads. In the source study's methods: Reads were demultiplexed and collapsed into UMI-guided consensus sequences with migec v1.2.7. Using mixcr v2.1.11, UMI consensuses were aligned to TRA and TRB V and J templates and then assembled into clonotypes. A clonotype was counted as expanded or contracted only if both edgeR and NoisET called the change significant, with noise models trained on biological replicates. For edgeR calls, a false discovery rate-adjusted p below 0.01 and a log2 fold-change threshold of 1 were applied. As an exploratory analysis of dynamics, max-normalized trajectories of the 1000 most abundant clonotypes were examined with PCA combined with hierarchical clustering. Separately sequenced CD4+ and CD8+ repertoires were used to assign a CD4 or CD8 phenotype to each responding clone. The public sequencing data were trimmed at Q25 with fastp and processed into clonotypes with MiXCR by TCRdb, which kept only in-frame beta chains. CDR3 protein duplicates are merged, each entry listing the most common genes and DNA. TCRdb, not the authors, supplied the V and J calls. The sample data list under 150,000 distinct CDR3 sequences, and about 15% of these were observed just once. The ten top clones hold about 14% of the sample.

Ficoll-Paque density gradient centrifugation was the method used to isolate PBMCs. This record comes from a study of T-cell memory formation after mild COVID-19 (dated by TCRdb to 2020 to 2023). For context, the study as a whole: TCR sequence clusters from the two donors were largely donor specific. The cohort was made up of two young adult volunteers, one female and one male, who were previously healthy. T-cell clones expanding and contracting after mild COVID-19 in a couple of donors were tracked by longitudinal TCRalpha and TCRbeta repertoire sequencing. What the work shows at the level of the full study, not this receptor alone: Contracting CD4+ clones turned up mainly in the CM and EM memory subsets, whereas EMRA was where CD8+ clones were enriched. Only a couple of mild cases were covered by the study, and larger cohorts that include severe cases with pre-infection samples were considered necessary. Clones that contracted from day 15 to 85 showed balanced CD4/CD8 phenotypes, whereas a second wave of clones that expanded from day 15 to 37 leaned towards CD4+. Whether the second-wave clones peaking on day 37 were SARS-CoV-2 specific was not confirmed. The detection of some responding clones in pre-infection memory suggests that pre-existing cross-reactive memory T cells joined the SARS-CoV-2 response.

The sequence joins TRBV24-1 to TRBJ2-1, with an unclear D gene assignment. The receptor was derived from an adult woman who had mild COVID-19 (a few samples of this study predate the infection). The sample titles of this study are shuffled in the database, so cell type and time point are left out; the donor was told from shared clones. Sequenced input: PBMCs or a T cell subset sorted from them (not recorded which). The nucleotide sequence reads as follows: TGTGCCACCAGTGATTTATATGAGCAGTTCTTC. The translation is CATSDLYEQFF.